These 31 T cell receptor beta chains were all obtained from the same sample, sequenced in a study of beta chain features in type 1 diabetes. The authors reverse transcribed all of the isolated RNA, so sequencing captured expressed TCRB transcripts. Here immunoSEQ multiplex PCR was the method, and the copy in TCRdb shows in-frame clones only, minus some. The sample contains 140,000 to 150,000 clones, 40% to 60% of which appear only once. The sequenced sample consisted of Tregs from blood. Source of these receptors: a man between 18 and 29 years old in good health.

This sequence joins TRBV5-1 and TRBJ1-1; 10 positions agree with TRBD1. The CDR3 totals 18 residues. The V gene's germline CDR1 is SGHRS and CDR2 YFSETQ. V shed 3 bases and J 0 bases; nucleotides not matched to a gene: 11. The CDR3 region is CASSYGQGGSDMNTEAFF. The CDR3 region has the DNA TGCGCCAGCAGCTACGGACAGGGGGGATCGGACATGAACACTGAAGCTTTCTTT.

V is TRBV28 and J is TRBJ2-3, with a tentative D call TRBD2 (6 bases). With 3 bases removed from V and 6 bases from J, the gap between germline ends came to 13 bases. Germline V gene lookup returns CDR1 MDHEN and CDR2 SYDVKM. This CDR3 contains 14 residues. In DNA form, the CDR3 reads TGTGCCAGCAGTTTCGGAGGGATTTCGGATACGCAGTATTTT. Translated: CASSFGGISDTQYF.

This sequence joins TRBV30 and TRBJ1-5, with unresolved D. The CDR3 sequence is 15 residues long. The V end lost 2 bases, the J end lost 5 bases, and 16 bases lay between the germline ends. Per the germline V gene, CDR1 is GTSNPN and CDR2 is SVGIG (reference sequence). The CDR3 sequence: CAWSPGERGYQPQHF. The CDR3 coding sequence is TGTGCCTGGAGTCCCGGGGAGAGAGGTTATCAGCCCCAGCATTTT.

The count of this clone is one. V gene TRBV6-5 combines with J gene TRBJ2-7; 7 nucleotides match TRBD2. This CDR3 region has 15 residues. After removal of 4 bases from V and 2 bases from J, the junction contained 8 bases not matched to a gene. Germline values: CDR1 MNHEY, CDR2 SVGAGI. The CDR3 DNA is TGTGCCAGCAGTTCCTACGGGCGGGGGACCTACGAGCAGTACTTC. Amino acids: CASSSYGRGTYEQYF.

This chain links TRBV6-1 with TRBJ1-2; D unclear. Germline V CDR1 and CDR2: MNHNS, SASEGT. The CDR3 has 12 amino acids. The V and J ends lost 2 bases and 8 bases respectively, with 9 bases between them. The CDR3: CASSEQMRGYTF. As DNA, the CDR3 is TGTGCCAGCAGTGAACAGATGCGGGGCTACACCTTC.

The genes are TRBV29-1 and TRBJ1-4; TRBD1 is a possible D gene (6 bases). Germline-derived CDR1 and CDR2 are SQVTM and ANQGSEA. This CDR3 comprises 15 residues. Trimming took 3 bases from V and 7 from J, leaving 18 bases between them. The CDR3 coding sequence is TGCAGCGTTGATCAAGGGGGACGGGGACGTGAAAAACTGTTTTTT. This codes for CSVDQGGRGREKLFF.

This chain links TRBV5-8 with TRBJ2-2, with D perhaps matching TRBD1 (6 bases). This CDR3 region has 14 residues. V shed 4 bases and J shed 1 base, with 8 bases lying between them. Germline CDR1 reads SGHTS; CDR2 reads YDEGEE. The CDR3 DNA reads as TGTGCCAGCAGCCGGGGACAGAACACCGGGGAGCTGTTTTTT. Translating it yields CASSRGQNTGELFF. The complete variable domain, with remaining parts taken from reference TRBV5-8 and TRBJ2-2, reads EAGVTQSPTHLIKTRGQQATLRCSPISGHTSVYWYQQALGLGLQFLLWYDEGEERNRGNFPPRFSGRQFPNYSSELNVNALELEDSALYLCASSRGQNTGELFFGEGSRLTVL.

The CDR3: CASSLSADTQYF. The DNA for the CDR3 is TGTGCCAGCAGCTTATCCGCAGATACGCAGTATTTT. The V gene is TRBV7-2, the J gene TRBJ2-3; D gene unclear. The CDR3 runs 12 residues. V was pared by 2 bases and J by 4 bases, with 4 bases between. CDR1 is SGHTA and CDR2 is FQGNSA in the germline V gene.

This clone was seen more than once but under ten times. The gene calls are TRBV19 and TRBJ2-2; no clear D. Per germline, CDR1 LNHDA and CDR2 SQIVND (reference sequence). The ends were cut back, 3 bases at V and 2 bases at J, with 4 bases in the middle. The CDR3 covers 13 residues. The CDR3 reads CASSMLNTGELFF. The CDR3 nucleotides read TGTGCCAGTAGTATGTTAAACACCGGGGAGCTGTTTTTT.

V usage is TRBV7-2 and J usage is TRBJ2-7; 9 bases are shared with TRBD2. Germline V gives CDR1 SGHTA, CDR2 FQGNSA. The V and J ends lost 8 bases and 6 bases, in that order; junction bases with no gene match: 11. The CDR3 is made up of 14 amino acids. As DNA, the CDR3 is TGTGCCAGCGGTATTAGCGGGAGAACCGGCGAGCAGTACTTC. This gives the protein CASGISGRTGEQYF.

The V gene is TRBV19, the J gene TRBJ1-1; the D gene is possibly TRBD1 (5 bases). This CDR3 region has 15 residues. With 6 bases removed from V and 4 bases from J, the gap between germline ends came to 18 bases. The germline gives CDR1 LNHDA, CDR2 SQIVND (reference sequence). Written as DNA, the CDR3 is TGTGCCAGTAGCAACCAAGGGGTTGGAGCCACTGAAGCTTTCTTT. It yields the protein CASSNQGVGATEAFF.

V gene TRBV6-5 combines with J gene TRBJ2-1, with D possibly being TRBD2 (5 bases). This CDR3 is built from 14 residues. Trimming removed 5 bases at V and 0 bases at J, with 8 bases between. The V gene's germline CDR1 is MNHEY and CDR2 SVGAGI. In DNA, the CDR3 is TGTGCCAGCAGTCGGGGAACCTCCTACAATGAGCAGTTCTTC. Its translation is CASSRGTSYNEQFF.

This clone was seen a few times. V usage is TRBV5-4 and J usage is TRBJ1-1; D gene unclear. V was trimmed by 6 bases and J by 8 bases, leaving 17 bases between them. The CDR3 runs to 13 residues. In germline, CDR1 is SGHNT, CDR2 YYREEE (reference sequence). CDR3 in DNA: TGTGCCAGCATCCTCGACCCGGGAAGAGAAGCTTTCTTT. This translates into CASILDPGREAFF.

This chain uses TRBV6-1 with TRBJ2-2; the D gene is possibly TRBD2 (6 bases). CDR3 length equals 16 residues. V gave up 4 bases and J gave up 8 bases, with 20 bases separating them. Germline assignment: CDR1 MNHNS and CDR2 SASEGT. This CDR3 reads CASSGYGTLVSGELFF. Here the CDR3 DNA reads TGTGCCAGCAGTGGGTACGGGACTTTGGTTTCTGGGGAGCTGTTTTTT.

The chain recombines TRBV13 with TRBJ2-5, with 7 positions matching TRBD2. The closer fit of TRBJ2-7 to the DNA end suggests the J call may be wrong. Per the germline V gene, CDR1 is PRHDT and CDR2 is FYEKMQ (reference sequence). This CDR3 spans 16 amino acids. CDR3 protein: CASSPRLGLVGYEQYF. CDR3 bases: TGTGCCAGCAGCCCACGACTTGGACTAGTAGGCTACGAGCAGTACTTC.

A few counts support this clone. The rearrangement uses TRBV5-1 and TRBJ2-7; D gene ambiguous. CDR1 is SGHRS, CDR2 YFSETQ, per germline. There are 13 residues in the CDR3. Between the trimmed V and J ends, which lost 5 bases and 6 bases, there was a span of 15 bases. The CDR3: CASSDTYTGEQYF. The CDR3 bases are TGCGCCAGCAGTGACACCTACACCGGCGAGCAGTACTTC.

This chain connects TRBV18 to TRBJ2-1, with 9 nucleotides matching TRBD1. Per germline, CDR1 KGHSH and CDR2 LQKENI. This CDR3 spans 17 amino acids. V trimming: 5 bases; J trimming: 3 bases; junction bases outside the gene matches: 11. Here the CDR3 reads CASSILPGQGDYNEQFF. For the CDR3, the DNA is TGTGCCAGCTCAATACTCCCGGGACAGGGTGACTACAATGAGCAGTTCTTC.

V and J are TRBV7-6 and TRBJ2-6; TRBD1 agrees at 9 bases. Germline V gives CDR1 SGHVS, CDR2 FNYEAQ. V was pared by 3 bases and J by 2 bases, with 8 bases of the junction left unmatched. This CDR3 has 18 residues. CDR3 residues: CASSFNQQGAAGANVLTF. The CDR3 DNA sequence: TGTGCCAGCAGCTTTAATCAACAGGGGGCGGCTGGGGCCAACGTCCTGACTTTC.

This clone was detected a few times. The chain joins TRBV10-3 to TRBJ1-4; a possible D gene is TRBD1 (6 bases). The CDR3 is 14 residues long. Trimming left V 4 bases short and J 5 bases short, with 11 bases between. Per the germline V gene, CDR1 is ENHRY and CDR2 is SYGVKD. The DNA of the CDR3 is TGTGCCATCAGTGCCTCTCAGGGGAATGAAAAACTGTTTTTT. This sequence encodes CAISASQGNEKLFF.

The chain employs TRBV5-6 and TRBJ1-5; TRBD1 might be the D (5 bases). The germline V gene encodes CDR1 SGHDT and CDR2 YYEEEE. The V and J ends lost 1 base and 2 bases respectively, with 13 bases between them. There are 16 residues in the CDR3. CDR3 sequence (DNA): TGTGCCAGCAGCTTGTCTAGGGGTTCCCGCAATCAGCCCCAGCATTTT. Residues: CASSLSRGSRNQPQHF.

This clone was counted only a few times. The chain links TRBV19 to TRBJ2-3, with D maybe TRBD1 (6 bases). This CDR3 region has 14 residues. Per germline, CDR1 LNHDA and CDR2 SQIVND (reference sequence). Trimming stripped 8 bases from V and 0 bases from J, with 12 bases between. The CDR3 spells CASAWGPSTDTQYF. Written as DNA, the CDR3 is TGTGCCAGTGCGTGGGGGCCTAGCACAGATACGCAGTATTTT.

The chain has TRBV7-8 and TRBJ2-2; 10 nucleotides match TRBD2. In germline, CDR1 is SGHVS, CDR2 FQNEAQ. The CDR3 has 16 residues. Unmatched junction bases numbered 5, after V lost 0 bases and J lost 7 bases. The chain's CDR3 is CASSLAGTSVGGELFF. The CDR3 nucleotides are TGTGCCAGCAGCTTAGCTGGGACTAGCGTAGGCGGGGAGCTGTTTTTT.

This clone turned up a few times. The J gene is TRBJ1-2, the V gene TRBV28, with D tentatively TRBD1 (6 bases). Germline V gene data show CDR1 as MDHEN and CDR2 as SYDVKM. The CDR3 spans 11 residues. V was cut by 6 bases and J by 5 bases, with 7 bases left in between. CDR3 amino acids: CASRTGYGYTF. The CDR3 DNA is TGTGCCAGCAGAACAGGGTATGGCTACACCTTC.

V gene TRBV11-1 combines with J gene TRBJ2-1; 9 positions match TRBD2. Looked up from germline, CDR1 is SGHAT and CDR2 is FQDESV (reference sequence). The CDR3 extends over 15 amino acids. The V gene end was trimmed by 5 bases and the J gene end by 5 bases; junction bases not matched to a gene: 7. CDR3 loop: CASSRSSGVDNEQFF. CDR3 bases: TGTGCCAGCAGCCGATCTAGCGGGGTCGACAATGAGCAGTTCTTC.

This chain joins TRBV7-9 and TRBJ1-5; 8 nucleotides agree with TRBD1. The V gene's germline CDR1 is SEHNR and CDR2 FQNEAQ (reference sequence). The trim removed 1 base at V and 9 bases at J, leaving 11 bases unmatched. This CDR3 comprises 16 residues. CDR3 DNA sequence: TGTGCCAGCAGCTTAGGGTCGGGACAGGTCATGCGGCCCCAGCATTTT. This translates into CASSLGSGQVMRPQHF.

This rearrangement joins TRBV28 to TRBJ1-2, with 10 bases fitting TRBD1. The V gene end was trimmed by 6 bases and the J gene end by 7 bases; junction bases not matched to a gene: 11. This CDR3 has 15 residues. Germline V gene lookup returns CDR1 MDHEN and CDR2 SYDVKM. CDR3 in amino acids: CASSTPGQGMVGYTF. Written as DNA, the CDR3 is TGTGCCAGCAGCACCCCGGGACAGGGGATGGTTGGCTACACCTTC.

V gene TRBV6-5 combines with J gene TRBJ2-3, with D unresolved. Germline V gives CDR1 MNHEY, CDR2 SVGAGI. CDR3 length: 13 amino acids. The germline V and J ends were trimmed by 0 bases and 8 bases, with 9 bases remaining between them. CDR3 sequence: CASSYSRWATQYF. The CDR3 DNA is TGTGCCAGCAGTTACTCGCGCTGGGCTACGCAGTATTTT.

V is TRBV19 and J is TRBJ2-2, with 7 bases lining up with TRBD2. The CDR3 consists of 14 residues. Germline trimming cut 3 bases from V and 6 bases from J; bases unmatched to any gene: 4. The germline CDR1 and CDR2 sequences are LNHDA and SQIVND (reference sequence). Here the CDR3 DNA reads TGTGCCAGTAGTATTCCGGGGGGATCCGGGGAGCTGTTTTTT. It codes for CASSIPGGSGELFF.

The rearrangement joins TRBV19 to TRBJ1-5; D unclear. Trimming stripped 5 bases from V and 7 bases from J, with 12 bases between. The germline CDR1 and CDR2 sequences are LNHDA and SQIVND (reference sequence). The CDR3 runs 13 residues. The CDR3 spells CASSFRRGQPQHF. The CDR3 nucleotides read TGTGCCAGTAGTTTCCGACGCGGGCAGCCCCAGCATTTT.

J is TRBJ1-6 and V is TRBV5-1; TRBD1 agrees at 9 bases. Germline V gives CDR1 SGHRS, CDR2 YFSETQ. V shed 4 bases, J shed 8 bases, and the junction held 7 bases outside the gene matches. The CDR3 is made up of 15 amino acids. The CDR3 nucleotides are TGCGCCAGCAGCCTGCCGGGACAGGGATATTCACCCCTCCACTTT. Encoded protein: CASSLPGQGYSPLHF.

This chain links TRBV15 with TRBJ1-1; D is uncertain. Between the trimmed V and J ends, which lost 3 bases and 0 bases, there was a span of 2 bases. The germline V gene encodes CDR1 LNHNV and CDR2 YYDKDF (reference sequence). The CDR3 has 12 residues. This CDR3 reads CATSSLNTEAFF. In nucleotides, the CDR3 is TGTGCCACCAGCAGCTTGAACACTGAAGCTTTCTTT.